The 28 T cell receptor beta chains listed next were all sequenced from one sample in a study of control samples from healthy donors and cancer patients. Profiling relied on immunoSEQ multiplex PCR, and the TCRdb table lists in-frame clones only, not all of them. The table has approximately 94,000 clones, roughly nine tenths seen once; the top ten hold around 0.9%. The source material was blood. The receptors derive from a woman under 40 in good health.

The chain joins TRBV6-1 to TRBJ1-2; 7 bases are a match to TRBD1. In germline, CDR1 is MNHNS, CDR2 SASEGT. V was pared by 3 bases and J by 4 bases, with 8 bases of the junction left unmatched. The CDR3 is 15 amino acids. The CDR3 reads CASSDQGGAGYGYTF. The CDR3 DNA reads as TGTGCCAGCAGTGATCAAGGGGGCGCTGGCTATGGCTACACCTTC.

The chain links TRBV5-1 to TRBJ1-5, with TRBD1 matching 8 bases. After removal of 0 bases from V and 3 bases from J, the junction contained 5 bases not matched to a gene. The CDR3 covers 16 residues. Looked up from germline, CDR1 is SGHRS and CDR2 is YFSETQ. The chain's CDR3 is CASSLGDRLPNQPQHF. CDR3 nucleotide sequence: TGCGCCAGCAGCTTGGGGGACAGGTTGCCCAATCAGCCCCAGCATTTT.

This chain connects TRBV27 to TRBJ1-5, with 7 bases identical to TRBD1. The CDR3 consists of 15 residues. Germline lookup yields CDR1 MNHEY and CDR2 SMNVEV (reference sequence). Trimming at V came to 5 bases and at J to 7 bases, leaving 11 bases not matched to a gene. CDR3 sequence (DNA): TGTGCCAGCAGTCCAGGGGGGAACCCCGGGCAGCCCCAGCATTTT. Translation gives CASSPGGNPGQPQHF.

The gene calls are TRBV28 and TRBJ1-5; tentatively, D is TRBD1 (6 bases). Germline CDR1 is MDHEN and CDR2 is SYDVKM. The CDR3 is 15 residues long. V dropped 2 bases and J dropped 5 bases, with 13 bases sitting between them. The CDR3 DNA reads TGTGCCAGCAGTTTAGGGCAGGGGAATTATCAGCCCCAGCATTTT. The encoded protein is CASSLGQGNYQPQHF.

This clone was seen just once. The chain joins TRBV28 to TRBJ2-7, with 10 bases matching TRBD2. After removal of 5 bases from V and 4 bases from J, the junction contained 5 bases not matched to a gene. This CDR3 has 14 residues. CDR1 and CDR2 (germline): MDHEN, SYDVKM. DNA of the CDR3: TGTGCCAGCAGTGCGACTAGCGGGTCTTACGAGCAGTACTTC. This gives the protein CASSATSGSYEQYF.

V is TRBV27 and J is TRBJ2-7; D perhaps matches TRBD1 (5 bases). The CDR3 contains 14 residues. Germline V gene sequence: CDR1 MNHEY, CDR2 SMNVEV (reference sequence). Trimming took 6 bases from V and 1 from J, leaving 13 bases between them. The CDR3 is CASRLQTASYEQYF. CDR3 DNA: TGTGCCAGCAGACTACAGACAGCATCCTACGAGCAGTACTTC.

This clone has just one count. The chain combines TRBV19 with TRBJ1-2, with no clear D. The V gene's germline CDR1 is LNHDA and CDR2 SQIVND (reference sequence). The CDR3 spans 15 residues. Trimming cost V 7 bases and J 0 bases, with 15 bases left between them. CDR3 nucleotide sequence: TGTGCCAGTATCGGTGTCCCGTCATCTAACTATGGCTACACCTTC. Its translation is CASIGVPSSNYGYTF.

The chain is built from TRBV6-1 and TRBJ1-1, with D uncertain. V lost 0 bases to trimming and J lost 4 bases, with 6 bases between them. Per germline, CDR1 MNHNS and CDR2 SASEGT. This CDR3 is 13 amino acids long. The CDR3 DNA reads TGTGCCAGCAGTGAAGCGGGGATCACTGAAGCTTTCTTT. Protein product: CASSEAGITEAFF.

The chain combines TRBV28 with TRBJ1-2, with no clear D. Germline CDR1 and CDR2: MDHEN and SYDVKM. V was trimmed by 5 bases and J by 3 bases, leaving 10 bases between them. CDR3 length equals 13 residues. Here the CDR3 DNA reads TGTGCCAGCAGTGACCGCTCTTACTATGGCTACACCTTC. Protein product: CASSDRSYYGYTF.

This clone was seen a single time. The rearrangement uses TRBV4-2 and TRBJ1-3; TRBD1 aligns across 7 bases. Germline V gene sequence: CDR1 LGHNA, CDR2 YNFKEQ. V dropped 8 bases and J dropped 0; count of bases not matched to a gene: 10. The CDR3 sequence is 16 residues long. CDR3 bases: TGTGCCAGCCGGGGGACAGCTAGTCCCTCTGGAAACACCATATATTTT. Translating it yields CASRGTASPSGNTIYF.

In its sample, this clone was seen a few times. V gene TRBV24-1 combines with J gene TRBJ1-2; D is undetermined. Deletions cut 2 bases from V and 8 bases from J, with 14 bases between. The CDR3 covers 14 residues. From germline, CDR1 is KGHDR and CDR2 SFDVKD. The CDR3 region is CATSDSNTPRGYTF. The CDR3 nucleotides are TGTGCCACCAGTGATTCCAATACCCCGAGGGGCTACACCTTC.

This clone occurred once. The V gene is TRBV30, the J gene TRBJ1-5; a possible D gene is TRBD1 (6 bases). CDR3 size: 13 residues. The V and J ends lost 5 bases and 2 bases respectively, with 10 bases between them. The V gene's germline CDR1 is GTSNPN and CDR2 SVGIG (reference sequence). CDR3 DNA: TGTGCCTGGGCCCGACAGGGCAATCAGCCCCAGCATTTT. It encodes CAWARQGNQPQHF.

The chain uses TRBV10-3 and TRBJ2-7; tentatively, D is TRBD1 (6 bases). The CDR3 has 13 amino acids. With 7 bases removed from V and 1 base from J, the gap between germline ends came to 11 bases. The germline V gene has CDR1 ENHRY and CDR2 SYGVKD. The CDR3 reads CAINTGQSYEQYF. DNA for the CDR3: TGTGCCATCAATACGGGACAATCCTACGAGCAGTACTTC.

The chain couples TRBV7-7 to TRBJ2-1; the D is unclear. The CDR3 extends over 15 amino acids. The V gene lost 2 bases and the J gene lost 1 base, with 9 bases spanning the gap. Germline loops: CDR1 SSHAT, CDR2 FNYEAQ (reference sequence). CDR3: CASSLTQWSYNEQFF. For the CDR3, the DNA is TGTGCCAGCAGCTTAACCCAATGGTCCTACAATGAGCAGTTCTTC.

The chain recombines TRBV12-5 with TRBJ2-5; D gene uncertain. CDR3 length: 11 amino acids. Per germline, CDR1 LGHNT and CDR2 FRNRAP. The V end was cut by 6 bases, the J end by 3 bases, with 5 bases between. CDR3 DNA: TGTGCTAGTGGGGTGGAAGAGACCCAGTACTTC. This gives the protein CASGVEETQYF.

The J gene is TRBJ2-7, the V gene TRBV7-9; D uncertain. Trimming left V 2 bases short and J 7 bases short, with 12 bases between. Per the germline V gene, CDR1 is SEHNR and CDR2 is FQNEAQ (reference sequence). The CDR3 totals 13 residues. The CDR3 reads CASSLSRPGEQYF. In DNA form, the CDR3 reads TGTGCCAGCAGCTTATCCCGTCCGGGTGAGCAGTACTTC.

This clone was observed once. The chain combines TRBV19 with TRBJ1-1; tentative D call: TRBD1 (6 bases). Germline CDR1 LNHDA, CDR2 SQIVND (reference sequence). The CDR3 covers 13 residues. Between the trimmed V and J ends, which lost 6 bases and 4 bases, there was a span of 12 bases. This CDR3 reads CASRDSFRTEAFF. CDR3 sequence (DNA): TGTGCCAGTAGGGACAGCTTTCGCACTGAAGCTTTCTTT.

The rearrangement links TRBV7-2 to TRBJ2-1, with D perhaps assigned TRBD1 or TRBD2 (5 bases each). There are 14 residues in the CDR3. V lost 5 bases and J 10 bases, leaving 18 bases between the germline ends. CDR1 and CDR2 from the germline V gene are SGHTA and FQGNSA. The CDR3 DNA sequence: TGTGCCAGCAGCCCCACCGGGGCCTTTAGAGAGCAGTTCTTC. Translated, it gives CASSPTGAFREQFF.

The chain joins TRBV13 to TRBJ1-4, with D possibly matching TRBD1 (5 bases). Deletions cut 5 bases from V and 7 bases from J, with 14 bases between. The CDR3 has 14 amino acids. Per germline, CDR1 PRHDT and CDR2 FYEKMQ (reference sequence). In DNA form, the CDR3 reads TGTGCCAGCAGCCTATCCCCCGACAGTGAAAAACTGTTTTTT. It codes for CASSLSPDSEKLFF.

The CDR3 loop is CASSPPAGEETQYF. The CDR3 coding sequence is TGCGCCAGCAGCCCCCCGGCGGGGGAAGAGACCCAGTACTTC. The V and J genes are TRBV4-1 and TRBJ2-5, with 7 nucleotides matching TRBD2. V lost 4 bases and J lost 3; bases outside the gene matches: 5. CDR1 and CDR2 from the germline V gene are MGHRA and YSYEKL. CDR3 length: 14 residues.

V usage is TRBV28 and J usage is TRBJ2-7; the match to TRBD1 covers 9 bases. The germline gives CDR1 MDHEN, CDR2 SYDVKM. The CDR3 extends over 15 amino acids. The ends lost 6 bases at V and 3 bases at J; junction bases unmatched: 9. The DNA of the CDR3 is TGTGCCAGCAGCGGACCCGGGACAGGGTACTACGAGCAGTACTTC. Translating gives CASSGPGTGYYEQYF.

This chain links TRBV7-9 with TRBJ1-6; D is unclear. This CDR3 comprises 12 residues. The V gene's germline CDR1 is SEHNR and CDR2 FQNEAQ (reference sequence). The ends were cut back, 7 bases at V and 7 bases at J, with 8 bases in the middle. CDR3 loop: CASNKVNSPLHF. CDR3 coding DNA: TGTGCCAGCAACAAAGTGAATTCACCCCTCCACTTT.

The V and J genes are TRBV6-5 and TRBJ1-1, with a possible D match to TRBD1 (6 bases). This CDR3 has 13 residues. Trimming took 6 bases from V and 1 from J, leaving 9 bases between them. Germline CDR1 is MNHEY and CDR2 is SVGAGI. CDR3 loop: CASRATGNTEAFF. The CDR3 DNA sequence: TGTGCCAGCAGGGCGACAGGGAACACTGAAGCTTTCTTT.

This clone was picked up one time. The rearrangement links TRBV7-2 to TRBJ1-1; 8 positions match TRBD1. Germline assignment: CDR1 SGHTA and CDR2 FQGNSA. There are 13 residues in the CDR3. The V segment lost 5 bases and the J segment 11 bases; nucleotides outside the gene matches: 10. CDR3 sequence reads: CASSPRQGRFAFF. The CDR3 DNA reads as TGTGCCAGCAGCCCCCGACAGGGGCGGTTTGCTTTCTTT.

This clone was recorded a few times. V is TRBV18 and J is TRBJ2-7, with D maybe TRBD2 (6 bases). V lost 3 bases, J lost 2 bases, and 11 bases lay in between. Germline V CDR1 and CDR2: KGHSH, LQKENI. The CDR3 loop spans 14 amino acids. The CDR3 loop is CASSPSREAYEQYF. The CDR3 nucleotides read TGTGCCAGCTCACCCTCTAGGGAGGCCTACGAGCAGTACTTC.

The rearrangement joins TRBV2 to TRBJ1-3; D perhaps matches TRBD1 (6 bases). V dropped 8 bases and J dropped 3 bases, with 20 bases sitting between them. The CDR3 consists of 16 residues. The V gene's germline CDR1 is SNHLY and CDR2 FYNNEI. DNA of the CDR3: TGTGCCAGCTCCTCGCCGGGGGGGCTGGATGGAAACACCATATATTTT. Translation gives CASSSPGGLDGNTIYF.

The genes are TRBV9 and TRBJ2-3; the D call may be TRBD1 or TRBD2 (5 bases each). The CDR3 contains 18 residues. The V gene's germline CDR1 is SGDLS and CDR2 YYNGEE. V was trimmed by 3 bases and J by 6 bases, leaving 26 bases between them. DNA of the CDR3: TGTGCCAGCAGCGCCCCACCGACATCCGGGACCTTGAAGGATACGCAGTATTTT. Translation: CASSAPPTSGTLKDTQYF.

J is TRBJ1-1 and V is TRBV27, with no clear D. The V end was cut by 6 bases, the J end by 4 bases, with 15 bases between. The CDR3 has 14 residues. Germline CDR1 MNHEY, CDR2 SMNVEV (reference sequence). CDR3 DNA: TGTGCCAGCAGCCCCGCCTTGGTTCGCACTGAAGCTTTCTTT. Its translation is CASSPALVRTEAFF.